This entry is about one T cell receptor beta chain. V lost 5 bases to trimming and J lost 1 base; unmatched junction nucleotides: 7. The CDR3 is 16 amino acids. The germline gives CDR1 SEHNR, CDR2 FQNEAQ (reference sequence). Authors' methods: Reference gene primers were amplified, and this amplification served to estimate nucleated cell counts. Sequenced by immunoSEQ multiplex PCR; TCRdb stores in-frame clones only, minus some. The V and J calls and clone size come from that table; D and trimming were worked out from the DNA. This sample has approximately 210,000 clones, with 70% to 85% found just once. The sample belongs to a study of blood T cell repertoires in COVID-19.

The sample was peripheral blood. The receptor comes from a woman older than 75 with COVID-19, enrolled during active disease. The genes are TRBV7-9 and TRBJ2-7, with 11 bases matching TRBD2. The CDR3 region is CASSVRTSGRSYEQYF. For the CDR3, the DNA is TGTGCCAGCAGCGTCCGAACTAGCGGGAGATCCTACGAGCAGTACTTC.